The T cell receptor beta chain described here comes from a study of cytomegalovirus exposure and HLA in healthy donors. Primers for the PCR totalled 60 Vbeta and 13 Jbeta. The protocol was immunoSEQ multiplex PCR, while the TCRdb copy is restricted to in-frame clones and leaves out a portion. The table shows about 55,000 clones, with around 82% occurring only once. This CDR3 is 14 amino acids long. The V end was cut by 8 bases, the J end by 2 bases, with 13 bases between. Germline CDR1 is SGHVS and CDR2 is FQNEAQ. The rearrangement links TRBV7-8 to TRBJ1-3; tentative D call: TRBD1 (6 bases). The TCR was taken from a female donor in good health and CMV-seronegative. Specimen: PBMCs. This chain's CDR3 is CASLSSGAGNTIYF. The CDR3 DNA follows: TGTGCCAGCCTTTCTTCAGGGGCTGGAAACACCATATATTTT. Together with reference TRBV7-8 and TRBJ1-3, the CDR3 gives the full variable domain: GAGVSQSPRYKVAKRGQDVALRCDPISGHVSLFWYQQALGQGPEFLTYFQNEAQLDKSGLPSDRFFAERPEGSVSTLKIQRTQQEDSAVYLCASLSSGAGNTIYFGEGSWLTVV.